This T cell receptor beta chain was sequenced for a study of blood T cell repertoires in COVID-19. Per the original data handling: Quantification of nucleated cells was approximated via reference gene primer amplification. Here immunoSEQ multiplex PCR was the method, and the copy in TCRdb shows in-frame clones only, minus some. Clonal size and the V and J genes are those of that table, whereas D and trimming came from the DNA. The sample lists 200,000 to 300,000 clones, about 90% occurring once. Germline CDR1 reads MDHEN; CDR2 reads SYDVKM. This CDR3 region has 15 residues. Losses at the gene ends were 5 bases for V and 7 bases for J; bases not matched to a gene: 8.

J is TRBJ2-3 and V is TRBV28; 11 bases fit TRBD1. The sequence was obtained from a woman in her forties or fifties with acute or convalescent COVID-19. Specimen: peripheral blood. CDR3 nucleotides: TGTGCCAGCAGTCGAAGGACAGGGGGCTTAAATACGCAGTATTTT. It codes for CASSRRTGGLNTQYF.